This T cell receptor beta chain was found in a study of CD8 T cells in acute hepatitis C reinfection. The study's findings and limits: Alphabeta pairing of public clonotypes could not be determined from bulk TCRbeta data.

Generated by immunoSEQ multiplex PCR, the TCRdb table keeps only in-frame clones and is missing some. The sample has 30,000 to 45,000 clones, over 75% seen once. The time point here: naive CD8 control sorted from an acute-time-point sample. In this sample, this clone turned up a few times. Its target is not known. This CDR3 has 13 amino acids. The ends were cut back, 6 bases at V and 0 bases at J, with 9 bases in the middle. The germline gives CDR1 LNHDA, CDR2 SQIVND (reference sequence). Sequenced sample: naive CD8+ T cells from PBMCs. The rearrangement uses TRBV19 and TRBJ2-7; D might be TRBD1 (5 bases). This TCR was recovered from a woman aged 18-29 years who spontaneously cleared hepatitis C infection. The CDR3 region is CASSSGLSYEQYF. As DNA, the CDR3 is TGTGCCAGTAGCTCAGGGCTCTCCTACGAGCAGTACTTC.